A single sample is the source of the 25 T cell receptor beta chains below, sequenced in a study of CD8 T cells in Susac syndrome. The RNA input was about 0.45 to 1 ug, and it was reverse transcribed with random hexamers. TCRdb re-derived calls from the immunoSEQ multiplex PCR reads in MiXCR, one entry per CDR3 protein. The table lists under 110,000 distinct CDR3 sequences, approximately 95% of them singletons, with over 0.35% in the top ten. Sequencing was performed on CD8+ T cells from PBMCs. Every receptor here comes from a human donor with Susac syndrome.

The chain employs TRBV9 and TRBJ2-1; no clear D. CDR3 length: 14 residues. The V and J ends lost 1 base and 4 bases respectively, with 9 bases between them. Per germline, CDR1 SGDLS and CDR2 YYNGEE. CDR3 bases: TGTGCCAGCAGCGTATTCACCGATTACAATGAGCAGTTCTTC. Protein: CASSVFTDYNEQFF.

The gene calls are TRBV13 and TRBJ2-4, with 7 bases identical to TRBD2. V lost 9 bases to trimming and J lost 7 bases; unmatched junction nucleotides: 15. Germline CDR1 PRHDT, CDR2 FYEKMQ (reference sequence). The CDR3 covers 15 residues. Written as DNA, the CDR3 is TGTGCCAGTTCCTCAGGGCTAGCGGTGGTTAACATTCAGTACTTC. Its translation is CASSSGLAVVNIQYF.

J is TRBJ2-3 and V is TRBV9; TRBD1 agrees at 9 bases. CDR1 is SGDLS and CDR2 is YYNGEE in the germline V gene. The CDR3 is 15 residues long. Trimming at V came to 3 bases and at J to 0 bases, leaving 2 bases not matched to a gene. CDR3 in DNA: TGTGCCAGCAGCGCGGGACAGGGTAGCACAGATACGCAGTATTTT. It encodes CASSAGQGSTDTQYF.

Written as DNA, the CDR3 is TGTGCTACAAGGGTGGCTAGCGGGGGGTCTGAGACCCAGTACTTC. Encoded protein: CATRVASGGSETQYF. This chain connects TRBV12-5 to TRBJ2-5; 11 bases are shared with TRBD2. This CDR3 contains 15 residues. V lost 10 bases to trimming and J lost 5 bases; unmatched junction nucleotides: 12. Germline-derived CDR1 and CDR2 are LGHNT and FRNRAP.

This chain connects TRBV12-3 or TRBV12-4 to TRBJ1-2, with unresolved D. Trimming stripped 3 bases from V and 4 bases from J, with 12 bases between. This CDR3 region has 14 residues. CDR3 coding DNA: TGTGCCAGCAGTTTGACCCAGAGGTCCTATGGCTACACCTTC. It yields the protein CASSLTQRSYGYTF.

V is TRBV23-1 and J is TRBJ1-1; D ambiguous. TRBV23-1 is marked as an open reading frame, function uncertain. The CDR3 loop spans 15 amino acids. The ends were cut back, 1 base at V and 5 bases at J, with 14 bases in the middle. CDR3 bases: TGCGCCAGCAGTCAATTGGGTAGGGTAGGGACTGAAGCTTTCTTT. Translation gives CASSQLGRVGTEAFF.

The chain carries TRBV9 and TRBJ2-1, with 10 bases lining up with TRBD2. This CDR3 has 16 amino acids. Germline-derived CDR1 and CDR2 are SGDLS and YYNGEE. With V trimmed by 5 bases and J by 1 base, 6 bases remained unmatched. The CDR3 DNA sequence: TGTGCCAGCAGTCAGACTAGCGGGCCGTCCTACAATGAGCAGTTCTTC. Its protein is CASSQTSGPSYNEQFF.

The CDR3 DNA sequence: TGCGCCAGCAGCCTGGGGCCCAACTACGAGCAGTACTTC. Its protein is CASSLGPNYEQYF. The chain combines TRBV4-3 with TRBJ2-7, with D possibly matching TRBD1 (5 bases). The length of the CDR3 is 13 residues. Germline assignment: CDR1 LGHNA and CDR2 YSLEER. V shed 4 bases and J shed 3 bases, with 10 bases lying between them.

This chain connects TRBV6-2 or TRBV6-3 to TRBJ2-6, with D unresolved. This CDR3 region has 14 residues. The V end lost 2 bases, the J end lost 0 bases, and 2 bases lay between the germline ends. Per the germline V gene, CDR1 is MNHEY and CDR2 is SVGEGT. The CDR3 loop reads CASSYGSGANVLTF. The DNA for the CDR3 is TGTGCCAGCAGTTACGGCTCTGGGGCCAACGTCCTGACTTTC.

The chain's CDR3 is CASRPTGGFTEAFF. CDR3 coding DNA: TGTGCCAGCAGACCAACAGGGGGCTTTACTGAAGCTTTCTTT. The chain recombines TRBV9 with TRBJ1-1, with TRBD1 matching 9 bases. The CDR3 runs to 14 residues. J was trimmed by 5 bases and V by 5 bases; bases with no gene match: 7. Germline loops: CDR1 SGDLS, CDR2 YYNGEE.

The chain recombines TRBV15 with TRBJ2-1; D gene uncertain. The CDR3 extends over 12 amino acids. Germline values: CDR1 LNHNV, CDR2 YYDKDF (reference sequence). Trimming removed 4 bases from V and 7 bases from J, with 8 bases in between. CDR3 loop: CATSITLNEQFF. The CDR3 DNA is TGTGCCACCAGCATTACTTTGAATGAGCAGTTCTTC.

The rearrangement uses TRBV9 and TRBJ2-3; no reliable D call. Germline V lookup: CDR1 SGDLS, CDR2 YYNGEE. Trimming removed 0 bases at V and 2 bases at J, with 10 bases between. This CDR3 region has 15 residues. Here the CDR3 DNA reads TGTGCCAGCAGCGTAGTGGGCAGCCCCACAGATACGCAGTATTTT. Its protein is CASSVVGSPTDTQYF.

The chain uses TRBV27 and TRBJ1-1, with 12 nucleotides matching TRBD1. Germline CDR1 reads MNHEY; CDR2 reads SMNVEV (reference sequence). Trimming removed 7 bases from V and 10 bases from J; junction bases left unmatched: 10. This CDR3 has 14 amino acids. The CDR3 nucleotides are TGTGCCAGCACCCCGGGACAGGGGGCCCGAGGAGCTTTCTTT. It yields the protein CASTPGQGARGAFF.

The CDR3 loop reads CASGLGGVTEAFF. In DNA form, the CDR3 reads TGTGCTAGTGGTTTGGGCGGGGTCACTGAAGCTTTCTTT. The V gene is TRBV12-5, the J gene TRBJ1-1, with unresolved D. Per germline, CDR1 LGHNT and CDR2 FRNRAP. There are 13 residues in the CDR3. Trimming shortened V by 1 base and J by 4 bases, and 7 bases separated the two germline ends.

This chain links TRBV29-1 with TRBJ2-7; no definite D call. The CDR3 is 13 amino acids. CDR1 is SQVTM and CDR2 is ANQGSEA in the germline V gene. V was shortened by 5 bases and J by 5 bases, with 16 bases between the two germline ends. CDR3 in amino acids: CSVKLRAANEQYF. Here the CDR3 DNA reads TGCAGCGTTAAACTCCGGGCCGCCAACGAGCAGTACTTC.

The genes are TRBV11-2 and TRBJ2-5; 7 nucleotides align to TRBD1. Germline CDR1 SGHAT, CDR2 FQNNGV. The CDR3 contains 14 residues. V lost 5 bases, J lost 4 bases, and 7 bases stayed unmatched. In DNA form, the CDR3 reads TGTGCCAGCAGCCCGACAGGGAACGGAGAGACCCAGTACTTC. Translation gives CASSPTGNGETQYF.

The table lists this clonotype with a count of one. The V call is TRBV20-1, the J call TRBJ2-5; 9 bases map to TRBD2. CDR3 length equals 15 residues. Germline CDR1 and CDR2: DFQATT and SNEGSKA (reference sequence). V lost 0 bases, J lost 5 bases, and 7 bases stayed unmatched. This CDR3 reads CSARDLAGPHETQYF. The DNA of the CDR3 is TGCAGTGCTAGAGATCTAGCGGGGCCCCATGAGACCCAGTACTTC.

The chain links TRBV20-1 to TRBJ1-2, with 7 bases that match TRBD1. Germline lookup yields CDR1 DFQATT and CDR2 SNEGSKA (reference sequence). Trimming took 1 base from V and 6 from J; bases not matched to a gene: 5. The CDR3 totals 13 residues. DNA for the CDR3: TGCAGTGCTAGAGCCGACAGGGCGAATGGCTACACCTTC. Protein: CSARADRANGYTF.

The chain links TRBV9 to TRBJ1-1; D gene ambiguous. Germline CDR1 and CDR2: SGDLS and YYNGEE. Trimming removed 4 bases at V and 6 bases at J, with 10 bases between. The length of the CDR3 is 12 residues. The chain's CDR3 is CASSQQSSEAFF. CDR3 DNA: TGTGCCAGCAGCCAACAATCGTCTGAAGCTTTCTTT.

The sample holds one count of this clonotype. The gene calls are TRBV2 and TRBJ2-5; D possibly matches TRBD1 or TRBD2 (5 bases each). V gave up 6 bases and J gave up 4 bases, with 9 bases separating them. The V gene's germline CDR1 is SNHLY and CDR2 FYNNEI. The CDR3 is 12 residues long. CDR3 region: CASRGTRETQYF. The CDR3, as DNA: TGTGCCAGCAGGGGGACGCGAGAGACCCAGTACTTC.

The chain links TRBV19 to TRBJ2-1; 9 nucleotides align to TRBD2. Unmatched junction bases numbered 2, after V lost 6 bases and J lost 5 bases. The CDR3 contains 13 residues. In germline, CDR1 is LNHDA, CDR2 SQIVND (reference sequence). Here the CDR3 reads CASRKRGDNEQFF. CDR3 DNA sequence: TGTGCCAGTAGGAAGCGGGGGGACAATGAGCAGTTCTTC.

CDR3 in DNA: TGTGCCAGCAGCTACGTGGCAGATACGCAGTATTTT. Translation: CASSYVADTQYF. V gene TRBV7-2 combines with J gene TRBJ2-3, with D unclear. The CDR3 has 12 residues. The V gene's germline CDR1 is SGHTA and CDR2 FQGNSA. Trimming pared 4 bases from V and 4 bases from J, leaving 6 bases between. Variable domain in full (rest from reference TRBV7-2 and TRBJ2-3): GAGVSQSPSNKVTEKGKDVELRCDPISGHTALYWYRQSLGQGLEFLIYFQGNSAPDKSGLPSDRFSAERTGGSVSTLTIQRTQQEDSAVYLCASSYVADTQYFGPGTRLTVL.

The V call is TRBV23-1, the J call TRBJ1-1; D not resolved. TRBV23-1 is annotated as an ORF whose role is uncertain. Trimming pared 2 bases from V and 4 bases from J, leaving 17 bases between. The CDR3 covers 16 residues. The CDR3 loop reads CASSQHPQTETTEAFF. The CDR3 DNA is TGCGCCAGCAGTCAACACCCACAGACGGAAACCACTGAAGCTTTCTTT.

The chain recombines TRBV14 with TRBJ2-1; tentatively, D is TRBD2 (5 bases). This CDR3 is 16 amino acids long. Per the germline V gene, CDR1 is SGHDN and CDR2 is FVKESK. V lost 3 bases and J 5 bases, leaving 17 bases between the germline ends. The CDR3 region is CASSQDFPPLDNEQFF. The CDR3 DNA is TGTGCCAGCAGCCAGGACTTTCCTCCCTTGGACAATGAGCAGTTCTTC.

This sequence joins TRBV20-1 and TRBJ2-7, with D perhaps TRBD2 (5 bases). Germline V gene sequence: CDR1 DFQATT, CDR2 SNEGSKA (reference sequence). The CDR3 is 15 residues long. Trimming pared 6 bases from V and 2 bases from J, leaving 20 bases between. In nucleotides, the CDR3 is TGCAGTGCAACCACCCGCGGGCTTCTCACCTACGAGCAGTACTTC. Encoded protein: CSATTRGLLTYEQYF.